This T cell receptor beta chain came from a study of human T cells and chemical hapten exposure. Time point given: patch test 2, 6 weeks after DPC sensitization. Treatment in this sample: therapeutic diphenylcyclopropenone sensitization with weekly scalp DPC. This clonotype was found many times. The CDR3 runs 15 residues. V shed 4 bases, J shed 0 bases, and the junction held 3 bases outside the gene matches. CDR1 and CDR2 (germline): LGHDT, YNNKEL (reference sequence). TCRdb fed the RACE reads into MiXCR, producing one record per CDR3 protein. The sample yields some 80,000 distinct CDR3 sequences, around a tenth seen once.

The sample here was whole blood, taken in connection with sensitization to the hapten diphenylcyclopropenone (DPC). This sequence was found in a man aged 18 to 29 with alopecia areata. Some clones in this sample may be carry-over from other donors' samples. This sequence joins TRBV3-1 and TRBJ2-3; TRBD2 aligns across 8 bases. The CDR3 DNA follows: TGTGCCAGCAGCCCAACTAGCGGCAGCACAGATACGCAGTATTTT. Translated, it gives CASSPTSGSTDTQYF.